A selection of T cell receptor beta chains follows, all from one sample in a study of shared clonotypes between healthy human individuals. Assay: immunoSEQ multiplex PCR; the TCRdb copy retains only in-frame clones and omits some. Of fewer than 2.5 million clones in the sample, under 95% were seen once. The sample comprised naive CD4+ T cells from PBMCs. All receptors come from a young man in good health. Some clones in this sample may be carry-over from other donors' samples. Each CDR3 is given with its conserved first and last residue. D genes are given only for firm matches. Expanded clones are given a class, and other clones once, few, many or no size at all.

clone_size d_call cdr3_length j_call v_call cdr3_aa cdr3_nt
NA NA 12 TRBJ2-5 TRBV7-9 CASGSGLGTQYF TGTGCCAGCGGGTCTGGACTGGGGACCCAGTACTTC
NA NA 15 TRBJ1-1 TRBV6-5 CASSYSGQGGPEAFF TGTGCCAGCAGTTACTCGGGGCAGGGAGGCCCTGAAGCTTTCTTT
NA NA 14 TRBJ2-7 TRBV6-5 CASSPGPFSYEQYF TGTGCCAGCAGCCCCGGCCCTTTCTCCTACGAGCAGTACTTC
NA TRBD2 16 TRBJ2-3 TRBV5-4 CASSERLAGGADTQYF TGTGCCAGCAGCGAGAGACTAGCGGGAGGGGCAGATACGCAGTATTTT
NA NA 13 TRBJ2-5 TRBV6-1 CASIVGFQETQYF TGTGCCAGCATAGTAGGGTTCCAAGAGACCCAGTACTTC
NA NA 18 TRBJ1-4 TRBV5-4 CASEIKGGSPATNEKLFF TGTGCCAGCGAAATAAAAGGGGGTTCGCCCGCAACTAATGAAAAACTGTTTTTT
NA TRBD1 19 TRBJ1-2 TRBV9 CASSSTKLTVDRVHYGYTF TGTGCCAGCAGCTCAACTAAGTTGACAGTGGACAGGGTGCACTATGGCTACACCTTC
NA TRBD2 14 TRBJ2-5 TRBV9 CASTAGPHQETQYF TGTGCCAGCACAGCGGGGCCCCACCAAGAGACCCAGTACTTC
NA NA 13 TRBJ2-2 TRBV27 CASRDIGSGELFF TGTGCCAGCAGGGACATCGGGTCCGGGGAGCTGTTTTTT
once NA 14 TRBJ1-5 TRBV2 CASSELWGNQPQHF TGTGCCAGCAGTGAACTTTGGGGCAATCAGCCCCAGCATTTT
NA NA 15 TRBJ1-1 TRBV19 CASNDPRGELTEAFF TGTGCCAGTAATGACCCTCGGGGGGAACTCACTGAAGCTTTCTTT
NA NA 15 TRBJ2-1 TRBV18 CASSLYSGRYNEQFF TGTGCCAGCTCATTATATTCGGGGCGATACAATGAGCAGTTCTTC
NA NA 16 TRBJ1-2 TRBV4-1 CASSQAPGLRVSGYTF TGCGCCAGCAGCCAGGCCCCGGGACTCAGGGTGAGCGGCTACACCTTC
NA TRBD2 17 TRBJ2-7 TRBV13 CASSSSLGASGSYEQYF TGTGCCAGCAGCTCATCACTTGGGGCTAGCGGGAGTTACGAGCAGTACTTC
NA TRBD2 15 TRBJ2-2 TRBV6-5 CASSYLAGVSGELFF TGTGCCAGCAGCTACTTGGCGGGAGTGAGCGGGGAGCTGTTTTTT
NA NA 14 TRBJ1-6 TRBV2 CASSYRLINSPLHF TGTGCCAGCAGCTACCGACTGATTAATTCACCCCTCCACTTT
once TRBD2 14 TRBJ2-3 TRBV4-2 CASSRGSGRDTQYF TGTGCCAGCAGCCGGGGTAGCGGGAGAGATACGCAGTATTTT
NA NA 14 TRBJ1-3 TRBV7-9 CASSRQGPEDTIYF TGTGCCAGCAGCCGCCAGGGGCCGGAGGACACCATATATTTT
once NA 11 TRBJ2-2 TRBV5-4 CASAFGGELFF TGTGCCAGCGCCTTCGGTGGGGAGCTGTTTTTT
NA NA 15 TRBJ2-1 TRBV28 CASSLGGTPYNEQFF TGTGCCAGCAGTTTAGGCGGGACCCCCTACAATGAGCAGTTCTTC
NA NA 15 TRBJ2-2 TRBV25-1 CASRAMRENTGELFF TGTGCCAGCAGGGCGATGCGGGAGAACACCGGGGAGCTGTTTTTT
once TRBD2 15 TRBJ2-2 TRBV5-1 CASNPGGRDTGELFF TGCGCCAGCAATCCGGGGGGAAGGGACACCGGGGAGCTGTTTTTT
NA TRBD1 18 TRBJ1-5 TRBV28 CASRTDRGPLDSNQPQHF TGTGCCAGCAGAACTGACAGGGGGCCATTAGATAGCAATCAGCCCCAGCATTTT
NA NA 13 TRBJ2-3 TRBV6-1 CASGGYRADTQYF TGTGCCAGCGGGGGATACAGGGCAGATACGCAGTATTTT
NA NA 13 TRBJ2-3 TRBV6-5 CASRRGSTDTQYF TGTGCCAGCCGAAGGGGGAGTACAGATACGCAGTATTTT
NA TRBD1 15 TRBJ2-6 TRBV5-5 CASSLTGDGANVLTF TGTGCCAGCAGCTTAACAGGGGATGGGGCCAACGTCCTGACTTTC
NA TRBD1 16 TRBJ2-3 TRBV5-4 CASSLDPGQGSDTQYF TGTGCCAGCAGCTTGGATCCGGGACAGGGATCAGATACGCAGTATTTT
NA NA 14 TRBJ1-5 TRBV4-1 CASSQEQGYQPQHF TGCGCCAGCAGCCAAGAACAGGGCTATCAGCCCCAGCATTTT
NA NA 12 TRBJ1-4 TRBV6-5 CASRGPNEKLFF TGTGCCAGCAGGGGACCTAATGAAAAACTGTTTTTT
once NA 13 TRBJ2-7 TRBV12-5 CASGGDNSYEQYF TGTGCTAGTGGTGGGGACAACTCCTACGAGCAGTACTTC
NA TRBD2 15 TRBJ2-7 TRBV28 CASSSWAGGPGEQYF TGTGCCAGCAGTTCCTGGGCGGGAGGGCCGGGGGAGCAGTACTTC
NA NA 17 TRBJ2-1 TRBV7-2 CASSLVSRGLSYNEQFF TGTGCCAGCAGCTTAGTTTCTCGCGGGCTCTCCTACAATGAGCAGTTCTTC
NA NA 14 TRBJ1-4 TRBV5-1 CATSEGAGLEKLFF TGCGCCACCTCGGAAGGGGCTGGTCTAGAAAAACTGTTTTTT
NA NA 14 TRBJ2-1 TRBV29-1 CSAKTRLDHNEQFF TGCAGCGCCAAAACTAGACTAGATCACAATGAGCAGTTCTTC
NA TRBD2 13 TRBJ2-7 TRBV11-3 CASALERGGEQYF TGTGCCTCCGCTCTCGAGCGGGGTGGCGAGCAGTACTTC
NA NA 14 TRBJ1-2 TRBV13 CASRDLTDDYGYTF TGTGCCAGCAGAGATCTGACAGACGACTATGGCTACACCTTC
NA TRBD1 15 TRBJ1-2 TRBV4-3 CASSQEQGADYGYTF TGCGCCAGCAGCCAAGAACAGGGGGCCGACTATGGCTACACCTTC
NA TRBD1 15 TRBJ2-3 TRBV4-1 CASSQGGQGLDTQYF TGCGCCAGCAGCCAGGGGGGACAGGGATTAGATACGCAGTATTTT
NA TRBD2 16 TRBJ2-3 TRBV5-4 CASSSGLAGATDTQYF TGTGCCAGCAGCTCGGGACTAGCGGGGGCCACAGATACGCAGTATTTT
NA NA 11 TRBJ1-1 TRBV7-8 CASSPDTEAFF TGTGCCAGCAGTCCGGATACTGAAGCTTTCTTT
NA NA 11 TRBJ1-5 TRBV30 CAWSVEGPQHF TGTGCCTGGAGTGTCGAAGGGCCCCAGCATTTT
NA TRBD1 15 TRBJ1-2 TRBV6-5 CASSYGGQINYGYTF TGTGCCAGCAGTTACGGGGGACAGATTAACTATGGCTACACCTTC
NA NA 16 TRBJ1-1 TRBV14 CASSQRNLRKTTEAFF TGTGCCAGCAGCCAAAGGAACCTTCGGAAGACCACTGAAGCTTTCTTT
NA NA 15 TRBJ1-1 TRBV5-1 CASSLEGKMNTEAFF TGCGCCAGCAGCTTGGAGGGCAAAATGAACACTGAAGCTTTCTTT
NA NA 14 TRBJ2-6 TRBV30 CAWSVGSGANVLTF TGTGCCTGGAGTGTTGGATCTGGGGCCAACGTCCTGACTTTC
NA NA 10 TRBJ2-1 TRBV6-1 CASSTYGQFF TGTGCCAGCAGTACTTACGGGCAGTTCTTC
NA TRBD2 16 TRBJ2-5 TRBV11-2 CASSIQPGLVLETQYF TGTGCCAGCAGCATTCAACCGGGACTAGTTCTGGAGACCCAGTACTTC
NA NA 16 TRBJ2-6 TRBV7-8 CASSLAGGPGANVLTF TGTGCCAGCAGCTTAGCGGGCGGGCCTGGGGCCAACGTCCTGACTTTC
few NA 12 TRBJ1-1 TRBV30 CACLSMNTEAFF TGTGCCTGCCTTTCTATGAACACTGAAGCTTTCTTT
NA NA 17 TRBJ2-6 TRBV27 CASKRYLGLSGANVLTF TGTGCCAGCAAAAGGTACTTAGGCCTATCTGGGGCCAACGTCCTGACTTTC
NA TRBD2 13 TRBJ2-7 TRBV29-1 CSVVRSGKDEQYF TGCAGCGTTGTTCGGAGCGGGAAGGACGAGCAGTACTTC
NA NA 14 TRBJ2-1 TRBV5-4 CASSLREARAEQFF TGTGCCAGCAGCCTCAGGGAGGCTCGCGCTGAGCAGTTCTTC
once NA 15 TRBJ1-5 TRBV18 CASSSSGGFHQPQHF TGTGCCAGCTCAAGTTCGGGAGGGTTCCATCAGCCCCAGCATTTT
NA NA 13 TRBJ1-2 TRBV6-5 CASSYLQVGGYTF TGTGCCAGCAGTTATTTACAGGTTGGCGGCTACACCTTC
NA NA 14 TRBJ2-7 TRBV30 CACQPPPLEYEQYF TGTGCCTGTCAGCCTCCACCTCTGGAGTACGAGCAGTACTTC
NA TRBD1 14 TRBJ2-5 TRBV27 CASGGQGVGETQYF TGTGCCAGCGGGGGACAGGGTGTAGGAGAGACCCAGTACTTC
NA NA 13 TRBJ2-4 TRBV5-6 CASSFPPGDIQYF TGTGCCAGCAGCTTCCCCCCCGGAGACATTCAGTACTTC